These T cell receptor beta chains were read from a single sample in a study of blood T cell repertoires in COVID-19. Here immunoSEQ multiplex PCR was the method, and the copy in TCRdb shows in-frame clones only, minus some. This sample has roughly 250,000 clones, with about 83% found just once. Sequenced input: peripheral blood. These receptors all stem from a human donor in a cohort sampled during active COVID-19. Both conserved end residues are part of each CDR3. Fields, in order: J gene, V gene, D gene, clone size, CDR3 protein, CDR3 DNA. D genes are given only for firm matches. Expanded clones are given a class, and other clones once, few, many or no size at all.

J: TRBJ2-1; V: TRBV24-1; D: TRBD1; size: NA; CDR3: CATKSGTGLYNEQFF; DNA: TGTGCCACCAAATCCGGGACAGGGTTGTACAATGAGCAGTTCTTC
J: TRBJ1-1; V: TRBV11-3; D: NA; size: NA; CDR3: CASSLAYPGNTEAFF; DNA: TGTGCCAGCAGCTTAGCGTACCCCGGGAACACTGAAGCTTTCTTT
J: TRBJ1-1; V: TRBV3-1/TRBV3-2; D: NA; size: NA; CDR3: CASSSTRNTEAFF; DNA: TGTGCCAGCAGTTCTACCCGGAACACTGAAGCTTTCTTT
J: TRBJ2-1; V: TRBV3-1/TRBV3-2; D: TRBD2; size: NA; CDR3: CASSQGVTSPTKQFF; DNA: TGTGCCAGCAGCCAAGGTGTGACTAGCCCAACCAAGCAGTTCTTC
J: TRBJ2-1; V: TRBV5-1; D: TRBD1; size: NA; CDR3: CASSVQGANEQFF; DNA: TGCGCCAGCAGCGTACAGGGGGCCAATGAGCAGTTCTTC
J: TRBJ2-7; V: TRBV7-8; D: TRBD2; size: once; CDR3: CASSSRTSGGAYEQYF; DNA: TGTGCCAGCAGCTCCCGGACTAGCGGGGGGGCCTACGAGCAGTACTTC
J: TRBJ1-4; V: TRBV19; D: NA; size: NA; CDR3: CASRMLSAGIGEKLFF; DNA: TGTGCCAGTAGGATGCTCTCGGCCGGGATCGGGGAAAAACTGTTTTTT
J: TRBJ2-1; V: TRBV28; D: NA; size: NA; CDR3: CASSLKGLGNEQFF; DNA: TGTGCCAGCAGTTTAAAGGGGTTGGGTAATGAGCAGTTCTTC
J: TRBJ2-1; V: TRBV5-1; D: NA; size: NA; CDR3: CASSLEARSSYNEQFF; DNA: TGCGCCAGCAGCTTGGAGGCTCGGAGCTCCTACAATGAGCAGTTCTTC
J: TRBJ2-1; V: TRBV5-8; D: TRBD2; size: NA; CDR3: CASSLGDGREGNEQFF; DNA: TGTGCCAGCAGCTTGGGAGACGGGAGGGAAGGCAATGAGCAGTTCTTC
J: TRBJ2-1; V: TRBV6-2/TRBV6-3; D: NA; size: NA; CDR3: CASSRDLSGSRDEQFF; DNA: TGTGCCAGCAGTCGCGATCTATCCGGGAGTAGGGATGAGCAGTTCTTC
J: TRBJ1-3; V: TRBV9; D: NA; size: many; CDR3: CASSVEEALGATIYF; DNA: TGTGCCAGCAGCGTAGAGGAGGCGCTTGGAGCCACCATATATTTT
J: TRBJ2-2; V: TRBV6-5; D: TRBD2; size: NA; CDR3: CASNSGGAYTGELFF; DNA: TGTGCCAGCAACAGCGGGGGGGCCTACACCGGGGAGCTGTTTTTT
J: TRBJ2-7; V: TRBV9; D: TRBD1; size: many; CDR3: CASSLGTGNYEQYF; DNA: TGTGCCAGCAGTTTGGGGACAGGCAACTACGAGCAGTACTTC
J: TRBJ2-7; V: TRBV6-5; D: TRBD2; size: NA; CDR3: CASSPVAGESYEQYF; DNA: TGTGCCAGCAGTCCGGTAGCGGGGGAGTCCTACGAGCAGTACTTT
J: TRBJ2-7; V: TRBV5-6; D: NA; size: few; CDR3: CASSLRREFDEQYF; DNA: TGTGCCAGCAGCTTGCGTCGGGAGTTTGACGAGCAGTACTTC
J: TRBJ2-1; V: TRBV27; D: NA; size: NA; CDR3: CASSPRSRLAPRNEQFF; DNA: TGTGCCAGCAGTCCGCGGTCGAGGCTAGCCCCGCGAAATGAGCAGTTCTTC
J: TRBJ2-7; V: TRBV13; D: TRBD2; size: NA; CDR3: CASSLGSFGGNYEQYF; DNA: TGTGCCAGCAGCTTAGGGTCTTTCGGGGGGAACTACGAGCAGTACTTC
J: TRBJ1-1; V: TRBV4-1; D: NA; size: NA; CDR3: CASSQDARSGRNTEAFF; DNA: TGCGCCAGCAGCCAAGACGCGCGCTCAGGCCGGAACACTGAAGCTTTCTTT
J: TRBJ2-3; V: TRBV24-1; D: TRBD2; size: NA; CDR3: CATSVVAGFTDTQYF; DNA: TGTGCCACCAGTGTCGTAGCGGGCTTCACAGATACGCAGTATTTT
J: TRBJ2-7; V: TRBV3-1/TRBV3-2; D: NA; size: NA; CDR3: CASSQAGEFYEQYF; DNA: TGTGCCAGCAGCCAAGCAGGGGAGTTCTACGAGCAGTACTTC
J: TRBJ1-4; V: TRBV10-1; D: NA; size: NA; CDR3: CASSESSEKLFF; DNA: TGCGCCAGCAGTGAGTCTAGTGAAAAACTGTTTTTT
J: TRBJ1-3; V: TRBV6-6; D: NA; size: NA; CDR3: CASSYPSRGTIYF; DNA: TGTGCCAGCAGTTACCCTTCCCGAGGCACCATATATTTT
J: TRBJ2-3; V: TRBV4-1; D: NA; size: NA; CDR3: CASSQDLRSSTDTQYF; DNA: TGCGCCAGCAGCCAAGATCTGAGGTCGAGCACAGATACGCAGTATTTT
J: TRBJ1-3; V: TRBV30; D: NA; size: NA; CDR3: CAWDKGDKGNTIYF; DNA: TGTGCCTGGGACAAGGGGGACAAAGGAAACACCATATATTTT
J: TRBJ2-3; V: TRBV15; D: NA; size: NA; CDR3: CATSREAGVRGVDTQYF; DNA: TGTGCCACCAGCAGAGAGGCAGGGGTTCGAGGTGTAGATACGCAGTATTTT
J: TRBJ2-1; V: TRBV4-1; D: NA; size: NA; CDR3: CASSQLNEQFF; DNA: TGCGCCAGCAGCCAACTCAATGAGCAGTTCTTC
J: TRBJ2-6; V: TRBV4-2; D: NA; size: NA; CDR3: CASSQEEGGNSGANVLTF; DNA: TGTGCCAGCAGCCAAGAGGAGGGGGGGAACTCTGGGGCCAACGTCCTGACTTTC